Here is one TCR beta chain with its context. The data were obtained in a study of blood T cell repertoires in COVID-19. The repertoire was sequenced with immunoSEQ multiplex PCR; TCRdb's copy has only in-frame clones and lacks some. There are 120,000 or so clones in the sample; about three quarters occur only once, and roughly 17% lies in the top ten. This CDR3 spans 13 amino acids. Germline trimming cut 11 bases from V and 0 bases from J; bases unmatched to any gene: 5. Germline CDR1 and CDR2: LNHDA and SQIVND (reference sequence). The rearrangement links TRBV19 to TRBJ2-7, with 9 bases identical to TRBD2. The sequencing input was peripheral blood. The TCR comes from a woman older than 75 with active or convalescent COVID-19. The CDR3 spells CAWGTSSSYEQYF. Here the CDR3 DNA reads TGTGCCTGGGGGACTAGCAGCTCCTACGAGCAGTACTTC. Using reference TRBV19 and TRBJ2-7 for the parts outside the CDR3, the full variable domain is DGGITQSPKYLFRKEGQNVTLSCEQNLNHDAMYWYRQDPGQGLRLIYYSQIVNDFQKGDIAEGYSVSREKKESFPLTVTSAQKNPTAFYLCAWGTSSSYEQYFGPGTRLTVT.